This T cell receptor beta chain was found in a study of preoperative IRX-2 immunotherapy in early breast cancer. Some clones are missing from TCRdb's copy, which holds only in-frame ones; the method was immunoSEQ multiplex PCR. The sample yields about 98,000 clones, approximately 90% seen once. This CDR3 has 14 amino acids. Germline loops: CDR1 LGHNT, CDR2 FRNRAP. V lost 8 bases to trimming and J lost 4 bases; unmatched junction nucleotides: 4. Treatment specified: preoperative locoregional IRX-2 cytokine immunotherapy. This phase Ib study tested locoregional IRX-2 cytokine immunotherapy given before surgery.

This chain connects TRBV12-5 to TRBJ2-3; 12 positions match TRBD1. The sequence was collected from a human donor with breast cancer. Material: tumor tissue, obtained after IRX-2 immunotherapy. Written as DNA, the CDR3 is TGTGCTAGTAGGGGACAGGGGGCCGCAGATACGCAGTATTTT. This encodes CASRGQGAADTQYF.